This T cell receptor (beta chain) was sequenced in a study of T cell responses to AZD1222 COVID-19 vaccine. Some clones are missing from TCRdb's copy, which holds only in-frame ones; the method was immunoSEQ multiplex PCR. The sample has 100,000 to 120,000 clones, about nine tenths seen once. The CDR3 loop spans 13 amino acids. V was cut by 5 bases and J by 6 bases, with 14 bases left in between. The V gene's germline CDR1 is SGHDN and CDR2 FVKESK. The sample holds a few counts of this clone. The receptor was derived from an adult who received the AZD1222 COVID-19 vaccine. The material was peripheral blood, obtained 28 days after the second AZD1222 dose. V and J are TRBV14 and TRBJ2-7; no reliable D call. CDR3 sequence (DNA): TGTGCCAGCAGCTCAGCTTGGCAGTCCGAGCAGTACTTC. It is translated as CASSSAWQSEQYF.